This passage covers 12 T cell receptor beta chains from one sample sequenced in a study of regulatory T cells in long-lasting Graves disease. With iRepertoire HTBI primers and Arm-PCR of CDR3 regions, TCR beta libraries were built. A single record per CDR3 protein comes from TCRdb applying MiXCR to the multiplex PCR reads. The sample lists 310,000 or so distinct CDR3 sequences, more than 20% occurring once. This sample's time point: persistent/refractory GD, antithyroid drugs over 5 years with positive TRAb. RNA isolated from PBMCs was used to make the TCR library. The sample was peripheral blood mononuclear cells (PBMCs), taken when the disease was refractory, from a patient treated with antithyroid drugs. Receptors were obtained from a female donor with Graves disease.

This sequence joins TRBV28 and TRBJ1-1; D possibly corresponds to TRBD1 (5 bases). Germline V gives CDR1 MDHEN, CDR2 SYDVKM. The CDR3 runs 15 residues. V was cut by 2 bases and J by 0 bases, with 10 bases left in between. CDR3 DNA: TGTGCCAGCAGTTTAGGGGACCTAGTGAACACTGAAGCTTTCTTT. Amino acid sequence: CASSLGDLVNTEAFF.

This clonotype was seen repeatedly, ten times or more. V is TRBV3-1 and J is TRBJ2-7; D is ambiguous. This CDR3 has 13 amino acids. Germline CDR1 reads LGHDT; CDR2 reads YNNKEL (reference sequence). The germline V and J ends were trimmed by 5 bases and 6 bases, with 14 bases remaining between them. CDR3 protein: CASSSTPGSEQYF. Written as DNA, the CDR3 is TGTGCCAGCAGCTCGACACCAGGTTCCGAGCAGTACTTC.

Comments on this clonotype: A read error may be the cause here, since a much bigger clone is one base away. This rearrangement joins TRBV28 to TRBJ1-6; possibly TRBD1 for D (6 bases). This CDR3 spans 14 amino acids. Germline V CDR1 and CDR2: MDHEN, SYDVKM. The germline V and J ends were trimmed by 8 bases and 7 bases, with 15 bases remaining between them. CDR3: CASRGGGPNSPLHF. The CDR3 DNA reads TGTGCCAGCCGCGGTGGGGGCCCCAATTCACCCCTCCACTTT.

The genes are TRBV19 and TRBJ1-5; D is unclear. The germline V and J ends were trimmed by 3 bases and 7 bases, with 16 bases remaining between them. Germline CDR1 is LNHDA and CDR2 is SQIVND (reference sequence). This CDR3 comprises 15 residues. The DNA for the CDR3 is TGTGCCAGTAGTATCGCTCGGGTAAACGGACAGCCCCAGCATTTT. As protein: CASSIARVNGQPQHF.

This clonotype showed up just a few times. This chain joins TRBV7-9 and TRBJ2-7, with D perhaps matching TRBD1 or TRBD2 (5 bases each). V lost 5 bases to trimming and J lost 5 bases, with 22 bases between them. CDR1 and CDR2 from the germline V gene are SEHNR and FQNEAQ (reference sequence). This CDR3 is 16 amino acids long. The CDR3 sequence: CASSATGAPTSHEQYF. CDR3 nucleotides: TGTGCCAGCAGCGCCACCGGGGCCCCAACATCCCACGAGCAGTACTTC.

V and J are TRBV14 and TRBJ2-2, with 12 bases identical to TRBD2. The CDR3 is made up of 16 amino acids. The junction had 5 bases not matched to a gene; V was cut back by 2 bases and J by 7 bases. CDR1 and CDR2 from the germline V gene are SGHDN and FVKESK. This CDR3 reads CASSQRLAGAFGELFF. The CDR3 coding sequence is TGTGCCAGCAGCCAAAGACTAGCGGGAGCCTTCGGGGAGCTGTTTTTT.

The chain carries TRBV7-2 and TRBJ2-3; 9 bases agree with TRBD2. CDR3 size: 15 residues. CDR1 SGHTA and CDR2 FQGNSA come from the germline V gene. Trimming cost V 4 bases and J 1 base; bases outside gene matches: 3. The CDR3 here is CASSSGTSRTDTQYF. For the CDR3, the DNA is TGTGCCAGCAGCTCCGGGACTAGCCGCACAGATACGCAGTATTTT.

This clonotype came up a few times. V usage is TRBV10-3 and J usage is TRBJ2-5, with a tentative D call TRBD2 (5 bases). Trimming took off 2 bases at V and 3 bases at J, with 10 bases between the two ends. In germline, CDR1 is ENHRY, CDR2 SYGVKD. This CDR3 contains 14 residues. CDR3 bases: TGTGCCATCAGTGAGCAGAGGGAAGAAGAGACCCAGTACTTC. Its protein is CAISEQREEETQYF.

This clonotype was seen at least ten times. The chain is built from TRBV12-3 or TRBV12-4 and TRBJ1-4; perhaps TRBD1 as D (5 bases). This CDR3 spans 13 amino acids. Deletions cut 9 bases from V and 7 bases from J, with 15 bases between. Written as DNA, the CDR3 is TGTGCCAGTAGGGGTGACACGACTGAAAAACTGTTTTTT. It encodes CASRGDTTEKLFF.

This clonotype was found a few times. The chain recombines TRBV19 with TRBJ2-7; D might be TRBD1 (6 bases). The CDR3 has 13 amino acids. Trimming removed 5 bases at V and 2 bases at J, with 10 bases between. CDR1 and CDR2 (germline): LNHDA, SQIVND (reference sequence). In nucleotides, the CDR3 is TGTGCCAGTAGTGAACAGGGTCCCTACGAGCAGTACTTC. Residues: CASSEQGPYEQYF.

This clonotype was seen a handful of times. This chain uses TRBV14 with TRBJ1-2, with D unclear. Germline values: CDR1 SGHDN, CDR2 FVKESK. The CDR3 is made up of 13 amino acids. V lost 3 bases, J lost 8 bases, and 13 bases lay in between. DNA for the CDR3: TGTGCCAGCAGCCATTCTTCGACCGGCGGCTACACCTTC. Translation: CASSHSSTGGYTF.

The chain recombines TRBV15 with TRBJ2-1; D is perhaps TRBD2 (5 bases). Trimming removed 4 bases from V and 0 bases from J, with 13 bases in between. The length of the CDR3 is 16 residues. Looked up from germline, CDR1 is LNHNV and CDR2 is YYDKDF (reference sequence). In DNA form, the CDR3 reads TGTGCCACCAGCACGGTAGCGTTTAGCTCCTACAATGAGCAGTTCTTC. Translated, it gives CATSTVAFSSYNEQFF. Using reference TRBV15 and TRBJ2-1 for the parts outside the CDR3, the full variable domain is DAMVIQNPRYQVTQFGKPVTLSCSQTLNHNVMYWYQQKSSQAPKLLFHYYDKDFNNEADTPDNFQSRRPNTSFCFLDIRSPGLGDTAMYLCATSTVAFSSYNEQFFGPGTRLTVL.